The TCR beta chain under discussion was sequenced for a study of T-cell memory formation after mild COVID-19. Broader study findings: CD4+ clones that contracted lay mainly in CM and EM; CD8+ ones lay in EMRA. A second wave expanding day 15 to 37 was CD4+-biased; contracting clones were balanced. Pre-infection memory showed some responding clones, and this suggested that cross-reactive memory joined.

Constant-segment primers were used for 5'RACE, and the resulting TCR alpha and TCR beta cDNA libraries carried sample barcodes and UMIs. Via MiXCR, TCRdb re-called the 5' RACE reads, giving one row per CDR3 protein. The repertoire holds 110,000 to 150,000 distinct CDR3 sequences, with 11% to 15% as singletons. This clonotype was found a few times. Its antigen is currently unknown. From germline, CDR1 is LGHNA and CDR2 YSLEER. The CDR3 contains 15 residues. V was shortened by 0 bases and J by 5 bases, with 13 bases between the two germline ends. The sample was PBMCs or a T cell subset sorted from them (not recorded which). The chain employs TRBV4-3 and TRBJ1-2; D is possibly TRBD1 (6 bases). The sequence was obtained from an adult woman who had mild COVID-19 (a few samples of this study predate the infection). Cell type and time point are not known. The CDR3 sequence is CASSQDAGATYGYTF. CDR3 nucleotide sequence: TGCGCCAGCAGCCAAGATGCGGGGGCTACATATGGCTACACCTTC.